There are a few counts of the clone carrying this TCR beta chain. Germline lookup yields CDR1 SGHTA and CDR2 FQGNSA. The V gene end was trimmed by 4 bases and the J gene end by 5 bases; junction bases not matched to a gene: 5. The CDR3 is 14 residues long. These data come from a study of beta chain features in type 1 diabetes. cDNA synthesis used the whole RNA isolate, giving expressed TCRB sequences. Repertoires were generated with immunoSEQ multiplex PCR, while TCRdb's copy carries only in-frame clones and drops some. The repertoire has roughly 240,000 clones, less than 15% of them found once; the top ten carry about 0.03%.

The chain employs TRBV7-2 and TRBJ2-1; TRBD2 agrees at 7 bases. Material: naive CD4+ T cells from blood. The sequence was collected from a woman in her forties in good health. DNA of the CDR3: TGTGCCAGCAGCTGGGACTACGGGCACAATGAGCAGTTCTTC. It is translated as CASSWDYGHNEQFF.